These 10 T cell receptor beta chains originate from one sample sequenced in a study of T cell responses to AZD1222 COVID-19 vaccine. Profiled with immunoSEQ multiplex PCR; TCRdb holds only in-frame clones, not every one. The sample contains 100,000 to 150,000 clones, about 90% of which appear only once. Specimen: peripheral blood, collected on day 0 of AZD1222 vaccination. The receptors were gathered from an adult in good health.

The V call is TRBV7-8, the J call TRBJ2-4, with D possibly TRBD1 on 6 matching bases. CDR1 is SGHVS, CDR2 FQNEAQ, per germline. The CDR3 runs 14 residues. V was cut by 4 bases and J by 6 bases, with 13 bases left in between. The CDR3, as DNA: TGTGCCAGCAGCTCGGACAGTGCAGTAAACATTCAGTACTTC. Translation: CASSSDSAVNIQYF.

The V gene is TRBV27, the J gene TRBJ2-7; 7 nucleotides match TRBD1. V was clipped by 6 bases and J by 7 bases; unmatched bases: 18. This CDR3 comprises 16 residues. Germline assignment: CDR1 MNHEY and CDR2 SMNVEV (reference sequence). The CDR3 protein is CASSLIQGFPSGEQYF. CDR3 DNA: TGTGCCAGCAGCCTGATACAGGGGTTCCCCTCGGGAGAGCAGTACTTC.

The chain combines TRBV29-1 with TRBJ2-1; 15 bases are shared with TRBD2. CDR1 and CDR2 (germline): SQVTM, ANQGSEA. The CDR3 is made up of 13 amino acids. The J segment lost 7 bases and the V segment lost 7 bases, leaving 2 bases of the junction unmatched. The CDR3 sequence is CSAGTSGRNEQFF. DNA for the CDR3: TGCAGCGCTGGGACTAGCGGGAGGAATGAGCAGTTCTTC.

This chain uses TRBV7-2 with TRBJ2-7; D might be TRBD1 (6 bases). The germline V and J ends were trimmed by 1 base and 3 bases, with 10 bases remaining between them. This CDR3 comprises 14 residues. Germline-derived CDR1 and CDR2 are SGHTA and FQGNSA. The CDR3 DNA is TGTGCCAGCAGCTTAGAGTCAGGGGACTACGAGCAGTACTTC. It encodes CASSLESGDYEQYF.

V and J are TRBV6-1 and TRBJ1-4, with unresolved D. Trimming shortened V by 3 bases and J by 8 bases, and 13 bases separated the two germline ends. Per the germline V gene, CDR1 is MNHNS and CDR2 is SASEGT. The CDR3 has 14 residues. CDR3 loop: CASSDGTLEEKLFF. CDR3 nucleotides: TGTGCCAGCAGTGACGGCACGCTAGAGGAAAAACTGTTTTTT.

V usage is TRBV19 and J usage is TRBJ2-7; tentatively, D is TRBD1 (6 bases). V was cut by 5 bases and J by 2 bases, with 16 bases left in between. CDR3 length: 15 residues. CDR1 and CDR2 from the germline V gene are LNHDA and SQIVND (reference sequence). CDR3 nucleotides: TGTGCCAGTAGTCCAGCCGACAGGCCAACCTACGAGCAGTACTTC. It yields the protein CASSPADRPTYEQYF.

This rearrangement joins TRBV19 to TRBJ1-5; TRBD1 agrees at 7 bases. CDR3 length: 14 residues. Germline V gene sequence: CDR1 LNHDA, CDR2 SQIVND (reference sequence). CDR3 DNA: TGTGCAGGGGGCAGAGTCGGGGGCAATCAGCCCCAGCATTTT. Amino acids: CAGGRVGGNQPQHF. Full variable domain (remainder filled in from reference TRBV19 and TRBJ1-5): DGGITQSPKYLFRKEGQNVTLSCEQNLNHDAMYWYRQDPGQGLRLIYYSQIVNDFQKGDIAEGYSVSREKKESFPLTVTSAQKNPTAFYLCAGGRVGGNQPQHFGDGTRLSIL.

This chain uses TRBV6-4 with TRBJ1-2; TRBD1 might be the D (6 bases). Trimming took off 4 bases at V and 4 bases at J, with 16 bases between the two ends. Germline values: CDR1 MRHNA, CDR2 SNTAGT. This CDR3 spans 15 amino acids. The CDR3 sequence is CASSAFSGGSYGYTF. The CDR3 coding sequence is TGTGCCAGCAGTGCTTTTTCGGGGGGCAGCTATGGCTACACCTTC.

This clone was observed a handful of times. The V call is TRBV5-1, the J call TRBJ2-3; 7 bases are a match to TRBD1. Trimming at V came to 2 bases and at J to 7 bases, leaving 10 bases not matched to a gene. Germline CDR1 reads SGHRS; CDR2 reads YFSETQ. The CDR3 has 15 amino acids. As DNA, the CDR3 is TGCGCCAGCAGCTTACAGGGGATCGATATGAATACGCAGTATTTT. As protein: CASSLQGIDMNTQYF.

This chain uses TRBV7-3 with TRBJ2-5; TRBD1 aligns across 7 bases. The CDR3 covers 15 residues. Germline CDR1 and CDR2: SGHTA and FQGTGA. Germline trimming cut 3 bases from V and 2 bases from J; bases unmatched to any gene: 6. The CDR3 DNA sequence: TGTGCCAGCAGCTTGGAGCAGGGACAGCAAGAGACCCAGTACTTC. It specifies CASSLEQGQQETQYF.